What follows is one T cell receptor (beta chain) and its context. The data originate from a study of shared clonotypes between healthy human individuals. Overall study context: Donor composition was a couple of women and three men, aged 18 to 49.

Per the germline V gene, CDR1 is SEHNR and CDR2 is FQNEAQ (reference sequence). The CDR3 has 15 residues. With V trimmed by 4 bases and J by 2 bases, 4 bases remained unmatched. It was at deep level that the assay was run. The protocol was immunoSEQ multiplex PCR, while the TCRdb copy is restricted to in-frame clones and leaves out a portion. The sample has roughly 1,100,000 clones, under 80% seen once. This TCR was sampled from a man aged 18-30 years in good health. The sequencing sample was made of memory CD4+ T cells sorted from blood. Subset: CD45RA-negative fraction. The V and J genes are TRBV7-9 and TRBJ2-2; 7 nucleotides align to TRBD2. The CDR3 reads CASSSGLENTGELFF. Here the CDR3 DNA reads TGTGCCAGCAGCTCCGGACTAGAAAACACCGGGGAGCTGTTTTTT.